The rows below give T cell receptor beta chains drawn from one sample of a study of control samples from healthy donors and cancer patients. Profiled with immunoSEQ multiplex PCR; TCRdb holds only in-frame clones, not every one. The sample gives some 110,000 clones, about 94% of which show up once; roughly 2.6% is in the top ten. Material: blood. Every receptor here comes from a man between 25 and 39 years old in good health. CDR3s include the opening cysteine and the closing phenylalanine or tryptophan. D genes are given only for firm matches. Clone size, where shown, is once, few, many, or a class for clones that have expanded.

clone size	J gene	V gene	D gene	CDR3 protein	CDR3 DNA
once	TRBJ1-2	TRBV30	NA	CAWRGTNYGYTF	TGTGCCTGGAGGGGGACTAACTATGGCTACACCTTC
NA	TRBJ2-1	TRBV21-1	NA	CASSKSSGRYNEQFF	TGTGCCAGCAGCAAGTCCTCGGGGAGATACAATGAGCAGTTCTTC
NA	TRBJ1-5	TRBV5-1	NA	CASSLYEGNQPQHF	TGCGCCAGCAGCTTGTATGAGGGGAATCAGCCCCAGCATTTT
NA	TRBJ2-5	TRBV6-5	NA	CATRPLETQYF	TGTGCCACCCGCCCGTTAGAGACCCAGTACTTC
NA	TRBJ2-6	TRBV5-1	NA	CASSFRDTSSGANVLTF	TGCGCCAGCAGCTTCAGGGACACCAGCTCTGGGGCCAACGTCCTGACTTTC
NA	TRBJ1-1	TRBV3-1/TRBV3-2	NA	CASSHSIRNLEAFF	TGTGCCAGCAGCCATTCCATTCGGAACCTGGAGGCTTTCTTT
NA	TRBJ2-7	TRBV2	NA	CASSEVEGGPYEQYF	TGTGCCAGCAGTGAAGTTGAGGGGGGGCCTTACGAGCAGTACTTC
NA	TRBJ2-7	TRBV5-6	NA	CASSSEGRRAYEQYF	TGTGCCAGCAGCTCCGAGGGACGGCGGGCTTACGAGCAGTACTTC
NA	TRBJ1-6	TRBV27	TRBD1	CASTSIGGQTFTLWDSPLHF	TGTGCCAGCACCTCTATAGGGGGACAGACCTTTACACTTTGGGATTCACCCCTCCACTTT
NA	TRBJ2-7	TRBV6-5	NA	CASSDDMDPYEQYF	TGTGCCAGCAGCGACGATATGGATCCCTACGAGCAGTACTTC
once	TRBJ2-7	TRBV5-6	NA	CASSFLEGYEQYF	TGTGCCAGCAGCTTCCTAGAAGGCTACGAGCAGTACTTC
NA	TRBJ2-7	TRBV5-8	NA	CASSSNRGITSYEQYF	TGTGCCAGCAGCTCAAATAGGGGAATAACGTCCTACGAGCAGTACTTC
NA	TRBJ2-3	TRBV5-1	NA	CASTTGQYTDTQYF	TGCGCCAGCACCACCGGACAGTACACAGATACGCAGTATTTT
NA	TRBJ1-6	TRBV27	NA	CASRLMGDSPLHF	TGTGCCAGTCGTCTTATGGGGGATTCACCCCTCCACTTT
once	TRBJ2-3	TRBV24-1	TRBD2	CATGGDGPLDTQYF	TGTGCCACCGGGGGGGACGGACCGTTGGATACGCAGTATTTT
NA	TRBJ2-7	TRBV7-7	NA	CASSFGEGATYEQYF	TGTGCCAGCAGCTTTGGGGAAGGGGCGACCTACGAGCAGTACTTC
NA	TRBJ1-5	TRBV7-8	NA	CASSKEARNQPQHF	TGTGCCAGCAGCAAGGAAGCGCGCAATCAGCCCCAGCATTTT
NA	TRBJ1-4	TRBV27	NA	CAITRGDEKLFF	TGTGCCATCACGCGGGGTGATGAAAAACTGTTTTTT
NA	TRBJ1-1	TRBV6-1	NA	CASSENPGAATEAFF	TGTGCCAGCAGTGAAAATCCCGGGGCAGCCACTGAAGCTTTCTTT
NA	TRBJ2-2	TRBV6-5	TRBD2	CASSLTSGVNTGELFF	TGTGCCAGCAGTTTGACTAGCGGGGTTAACACCGGGGAGCTGTTTTTT
NA	TRBJ1-1	TRBV5-1	TRBD1	CASSLGGAGGTEAFF	TGCGCCAGCAGCTTGGGGGGGGCAGGGGGCACTGAAGCTTTCTTT
NA	TRBJ1-5	TRBV19	NA	CASSIDRPAEAQPQHF	TGTGCCAGTAGTATAGATCGCCCGGCCGAGGCCCAGCCCCAGCATTTT
NA	TRBJ1-4	TRBV3-1/TRBV3-2	TRBD1	CASSQGVRGNEKLFF	TGTGCCAGCAGCCAGGGCGTCAGGGGGAATGAAAAACTGTTTTTT
NA	TRBJ2-1	TRBV5-1	TRBD2	CASSSTSGGIYNEQFF	TGCGCCAGCAGCTCGACTAGCGGGGGGATCTACAATGAGCAGTTCTTC
NA	TRBJ1-2	TRBV4-1	NA	CASSQALGYEGYTF	TGCGCCAGCAGCCAAGCCTTAGGATATGAGGGCTACACCTTC
NA	TRBJ2-1	TRBV19	NA	CASRDRGPSYNEQFF	TGTGCCAGTAGGGATAGGGGACCTTCCTACAATGAGCAGTTCTTC
NA	TRBJ1-5	TRBV20-1	NA	CSASTGQPQHF	TGCAGTGCTAGCACCGGTCAGCCCCAGCATTTT
NA	TRBJ1-6	TRBV5-5	NA	CASSANAGDPYNSPLHF	TGTGCCAGCAGCGCTAACGCAGGGGATCCCTATAATTCACCCCTCCACTTT
NA	TRBJ1-2	TRBV4-1	NA	CASSQDEGGGGGYTF	TGCGCCAGCAGCCAAGATGAAGGGGGTGGGGGTGGCTACACCTTC
NA	TRBJ1-2	TRBV28	NA	CASSFRGRGYTF	TGTGCCAGCAGTTTCCGGGGTCGGGGCTACACCTTC
NA	TRBJ1-1	TRBV30	TRBD1	CAWRPGQGNTEAFF	TGTGCCTGGAGGCCTGGACAGGGCAACACTGAAGCTTTCTTT
NA	TRBJ2-5	TRBV27	NA	CASSLQGAGVQETQYF	TGTGCCAGCAGTTTACAGGGGGCGGGGGTACAAGAGACCCAGTACTTC
NA	TRBJ2-1	TRBV9	TRBD2	CASSVDERGIYNEQFF	TGTGCCAGCAGCGTAGATGAGCGGGGGATCTACAATGAGCAGTTCTTC
NA	TRBJ2-1	TRBV5-1	TRBD2	CASSLGRAGADNEQFF	TGCGCCAGCAGCTTGGGGAGAGCGGGGGCAGACAATGAGCAGTTCTTC
NA	TRBJ1-2	TRBV10-2	TRBD1	CASSENRGRYGYTF	TGCGCCAGCAGTGAAAACAGGGGGCGGTATGGCTACACCTTC
NA	TRBJ2-2	TRBV28	NA	CASSAVNTGELFF	TGTGCCAGCAGTGCCGTCAACACCGGGGAGCTGTTTTTT
NA	TRBJ2-2	TRBV6-4	NA	CASRQEVHTGELFF	TGTGCCAGCAGACAGGAGGTGCACACCGGGGAGCTGTTTTTT
NA	TRBJ1-1	TRBV5-1	TRBD1	CASSWELQGSRDTEAFF	TGCGCCAGCAGCTGGGAGTTACAGGGGAGTAGGGACACTGAAGCTTTCTTT
NA	TRBJ1-1	TRBV6-5	TRBD1	CASSYSRGAGTEAFF	TGTGCCAGCAGTTACTCCAGGGGGGCGGGCACTGAAGCTTTCTTT
NA	TRBJ1-6	TRBV5-5	NA	CASTRELGNSPLHF	TGTGCCAGCACCAGGGAGTTGGGTAATTCACCCCTCCACTTT
NA	TRBJ2-5	TRBV4-1	TRBD2	CASSQDRRSGEETQYF	TGCGCCAGCAGCCAAGATAGGCGTAGCGGGGAAGAGACCCAGTACTTC
once	TRBJ1-2	TRBV4-1	NA	CASSRYTRGGYTF	TGCGCCAGCAGCCGGTACACCAGGGGTGGCTACACCTTC
NA	TRBJ1-3	TRBV2	NA	CASSESKQAGNTIYF	TGTGCCAGCAGTGAATCGAAACAGGCTGGAAACACCATATATTTT
once	TRBJ2-3	TRBV13	NA	CASSLGGSSTDTQYF	TGTGCCAGCAGCTTAGGTGGTTCCAGCACAGATACGCAGTATTTT
NA	TRBJ2-6	TRBV6-5	TRBD1	CASSTGTGRANVLTF	TGTGCCAGCAGTACCGGGACAGGAAGGGCCAACGTCCTGACTTTC
NA	TRBJ1-2	TRBV7-6	NA	CASSSGTATGGYTF	TGTGCCAGCAGCTCGGGAACAGCAACGGGAGGCTACACCTTC
NA	TRBJ1-1	TRBV5-1	NA	CASRIKPMNTEAFF	TGCGCCAGCAGGATTAAGCCCATGAACACTGAAGCTTTCTTT
NA	TRBJ2-3	TRBV28	NA	CASSPPWGRLTDTQYF	TGTGCCAGCAGTCCACCTTGGGGCAGGCTCACAGATACGCAGTATTTT
NA	TRBJ1-1	TRBV6-1	TRBD1	CASSEATGGGKAFF	TGTGCCAGCAGTGAGGCAACAGGGGGGGGAAAAGCTTTCTTT
NA	TRBJ1-6	TRBV4-2	NA	CASSLEGGSPLHF	TGTGCCAGCAGCCTTGAGGGCGGCTCACCCCTCCACTTT